This TCR beta chain was sequenced for a study of T-cell reconstitution after alpha-beta-depleted transplantation in children (dated by TCRdb to the mid-2010s). Broadly, across the study: The study quantitatively tracked T-cell immune reconstitution after TCRalphabeta/CD19-depleted allogeneic hematopoietic cell transplantation in children using TCR repertoire profiling.

This clonotype was counted ten times or more. There is no known antigen for this receptor. Nothing much larger sits one base from this clone, and base qualities are not available. Libraries came from PCR. Sequencing used an Illumina HiSeq 2500. TCR library preparation used molecular barcoding, with unique molecular identifiers applied to normalize quantification of the TCRbeta repertoire. TCRdb's own reprocessing of the public reads used fastp at Q25 and MiXCR and kept productive beta chains. Every entry covers one CDR3 protein and lists the most common genes and DNA from its rows. This sample gives 350,000 to 450,000 distinct CDR3 sequences in total; about a fifth of them show up just once. The ten most abundant clones make up 3.8% of the sample. The source of this sequence is a human donor who donated a stem cell graft to a child with acute myeloid leukemia. The sequencing here drew on PBMCs from the stem cell graft donor, taken from the stem cell graft.

The CDR3 protein sequence reads: CASSNTGGYNEQFF. The DNA sequence is TGTGCCAGCAGCAATACCGGGGGCTACAATGAGCAGTTCTTC. The receptor chain draws on TRBV12-3 or TRBV12-4 and TRBJ2-1, and the D gene may be TRBD2, 6 bases matching. The CDR3 contains 14 residues, cysteine and phenylalanine counted. This entry keeps only the CDR3 DNA: 42 bases, framed from base 1. V is reduced by 6 bases and J by 3 bases, leaving a spacing of 12 bases between them.